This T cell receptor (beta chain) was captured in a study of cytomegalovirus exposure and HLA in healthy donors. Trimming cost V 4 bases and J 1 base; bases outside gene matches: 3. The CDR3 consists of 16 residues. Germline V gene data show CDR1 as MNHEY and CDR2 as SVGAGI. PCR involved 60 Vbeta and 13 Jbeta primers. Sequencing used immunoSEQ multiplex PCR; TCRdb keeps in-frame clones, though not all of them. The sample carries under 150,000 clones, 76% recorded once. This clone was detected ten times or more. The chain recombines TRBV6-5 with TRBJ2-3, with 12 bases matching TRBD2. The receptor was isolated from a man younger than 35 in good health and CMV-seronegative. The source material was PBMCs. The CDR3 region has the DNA TGTGCCAGCAGTTCCCGACTAGCGGGGGGCACAGATACGCAGTATTTT. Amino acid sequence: CASSSRLAGGTDTQYF.